This T cell receptor (beta chain) was identified during a study of blood T cell repertoires in COVID-19. Background on the study: Both acute and convalescent COVID-19 samples were obtained from the United States, Italy and Spain. Sample material is recorded as cDNA or gDNA derived from T cells, B-cell-depleted T cells, or PBMCs.

Measured with immunoSEQ multiplex PCR; TCRdb has only the in-frame clones, and not every one. The sample lists a few hundred thousand clones; approximately 89% were seen once. Participants were aged about 18 to 89 years, lived in roughly 25 US areas, and enrolled virtually. Participants were placed into cohorts based on the clinical history they reported. Trimming removed 6 bases from V and 0 bases from J, with 16 bases in between. Germline V lookup: CDR1 MDHEN, CDR2 SYDVKM. There are 16 residues in the CDR3. Source material: PBMCs or T cells enriched from blood (not recorded which). The sequence was obtained from a woman in her twenties or thirties who had recovered from COVID-19. The rearrangement links TRBV28 to TRBJ2-3; D is ambiguous. The CDR3 protein is CASSLGVSPSTDTQYF. CDR3 sequence (DNA): TGTGCCAGCAGCCTCGGAGTGTCCCCTAGCACAGATACGCAGTATTTT.